This TCR beta chain came from a study of spatial heterogeneity in lung cancer. V dropped 4 bases and J dropped 8 bases, with 9 bases sitting between them. CDR1 and CDR2 from the germline V gene are SGHTA and FQGNSA. The CDR3 is made up of 13 amino acids. This clonotype was detected many times. Its antigen is unidentified. Every cDNA TCR molecule received its own unique molecular identifier. TCRdb analysed the 5' RACE reads with MiXCR anew, one entry per CDR3 protein. The table lists fewer than 40,000 distinct CDR3 sequences, around 7.5% of them singletons. The time point denotes: sample taken at primary tumor resection. The authors sequenced whole RNA from tumor, nontumor lung or frozen PBMC without sorting. Samples were obtained from about 72 donors, all untreated early-stage non-small cell lung cancer patients. Study-wide points: Among blood samples, ubiquitous expanded tumor TCRs appeared more at resection than at follow-up.

This material consisted of PBMCs, taken at surgery. The J gene is TRBJ1-6, the V gene TRBV7-2, with D possibly matching TRBD1 (6 bases). This TCR was sampled from a male donor with early-stage non-small cell lung cancer. The CDR3 reads CASSSQGYSPLHF. The CDR3, as DNA: TGTGCCAGCAGCTCGCAGGGGTATTCACCCCTCCACTTT.